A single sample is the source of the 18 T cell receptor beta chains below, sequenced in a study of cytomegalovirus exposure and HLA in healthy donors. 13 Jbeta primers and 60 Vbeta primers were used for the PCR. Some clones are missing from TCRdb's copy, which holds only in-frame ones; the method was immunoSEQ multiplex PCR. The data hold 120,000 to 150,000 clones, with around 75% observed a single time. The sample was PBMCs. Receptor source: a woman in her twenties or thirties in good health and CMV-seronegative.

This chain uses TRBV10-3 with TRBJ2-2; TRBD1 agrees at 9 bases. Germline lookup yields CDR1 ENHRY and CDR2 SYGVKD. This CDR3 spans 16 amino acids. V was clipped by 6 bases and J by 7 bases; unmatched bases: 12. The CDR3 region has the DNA TGTGCCATCAGCCTTCCCCGGGACAGGGAAGGCGGGGAGCTGTTTTTT. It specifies CAISLPRDREGGELFF.

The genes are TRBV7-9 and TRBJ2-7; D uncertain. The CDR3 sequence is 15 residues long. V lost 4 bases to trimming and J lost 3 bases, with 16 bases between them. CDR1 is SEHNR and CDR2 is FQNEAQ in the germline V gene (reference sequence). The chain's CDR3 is CASSSLESSYYEQYF. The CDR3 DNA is TGTGCCAGCAGCTCCCTGGAGTCAAGTTACTACGAGCAGTACTTC.

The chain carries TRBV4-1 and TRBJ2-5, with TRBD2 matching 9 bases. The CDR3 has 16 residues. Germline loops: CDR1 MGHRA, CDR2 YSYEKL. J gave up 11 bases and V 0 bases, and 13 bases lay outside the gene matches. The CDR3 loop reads CASSQEFGGGALGQYF. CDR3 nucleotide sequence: TGCGCCAGCAGCCAAGAGTTCGGCGGGGGGGCCCTCGGGCAGTACTTC.

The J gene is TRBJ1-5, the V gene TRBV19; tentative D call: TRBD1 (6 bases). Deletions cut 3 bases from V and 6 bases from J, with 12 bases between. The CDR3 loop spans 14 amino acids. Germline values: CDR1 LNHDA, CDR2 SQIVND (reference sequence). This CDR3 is CASSIRGGSQPQHF. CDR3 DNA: TGTGCCAGTAGTATTAGGGGGGGCAGTCAGCCCCAGCATTTT.

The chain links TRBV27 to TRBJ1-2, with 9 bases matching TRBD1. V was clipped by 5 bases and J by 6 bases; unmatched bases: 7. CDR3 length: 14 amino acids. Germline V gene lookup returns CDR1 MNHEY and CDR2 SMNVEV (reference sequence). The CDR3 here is CASSPPDRGNGYTF. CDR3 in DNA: TGTGCCAGCAGTCCTCCGGACAGGGGAAATGGCTACACCTTC.

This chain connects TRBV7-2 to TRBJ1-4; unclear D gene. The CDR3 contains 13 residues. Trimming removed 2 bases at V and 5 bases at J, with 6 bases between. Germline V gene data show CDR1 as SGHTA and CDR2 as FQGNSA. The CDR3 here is CASSLKRNEKLFF. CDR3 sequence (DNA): TGTGCCAGCAGCTTAAAACGGAATGAAAAACTGTTTTTT.

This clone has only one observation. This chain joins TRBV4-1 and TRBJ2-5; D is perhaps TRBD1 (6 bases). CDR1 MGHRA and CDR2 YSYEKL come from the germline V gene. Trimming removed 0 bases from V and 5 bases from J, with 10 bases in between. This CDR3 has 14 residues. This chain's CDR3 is CASSQEERGETQYF. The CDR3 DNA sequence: TGCGCCAGCAGCCAAGAGGAAAGGGGGGAGACCCAGTACTTC.

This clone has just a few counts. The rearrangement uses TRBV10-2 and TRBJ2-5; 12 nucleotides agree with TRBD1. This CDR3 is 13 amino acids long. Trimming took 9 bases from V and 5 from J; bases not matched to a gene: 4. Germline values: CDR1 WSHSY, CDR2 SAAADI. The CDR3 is CARGTGGRETQYF. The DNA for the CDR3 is TGCGCCAGGGGGACAGGGGGCCGGGAGACCCAGTACTTC.

This CDR3 reads CASSPGLSSSTDTQYF. Here the CDR3 DNA reads TGTGCCAGCAGCCCGGGACTGTCATCTAGCACAGATACGCAGTATTTT. The chain has TRBV7-3 and TRBJ2-3, with D possibly matching TRBD2 (6 bases). The CDR3 totals 16 residues. Trimming took 5 bases from V and 0 from J, leaving 15 bases between them. In germline, CDR1 is SGHTA, CDR2 FQGTGA.

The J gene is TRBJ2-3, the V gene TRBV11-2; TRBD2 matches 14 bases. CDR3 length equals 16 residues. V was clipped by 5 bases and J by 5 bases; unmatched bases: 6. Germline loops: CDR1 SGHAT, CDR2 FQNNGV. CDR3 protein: CASSITGTSGGDTQYF. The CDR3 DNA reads TGTGCCAGCAGCATAACAGGGACTAGCGGGGGAGATACGCAGTATTTT.

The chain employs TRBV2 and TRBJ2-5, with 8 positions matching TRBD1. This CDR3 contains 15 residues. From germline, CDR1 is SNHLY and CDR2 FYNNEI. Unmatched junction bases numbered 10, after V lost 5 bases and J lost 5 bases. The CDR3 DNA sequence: TGTGCCAGCAGTATGAACCCAGGGGGCAGGGAGACCCAGTACTTC. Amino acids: CASSMNPGGRETQYF.

The CDR3 nucleotides read TGTGCCAGTGTCCCGACAGACAATAATGAAAAACTGTTTTTT. Its protein is CASVPTDNNEKLFF. The chain is built from TRBV2 and TRBJ1-4; D is perhaps TRBD1 (5 bases). V shed 9 bases and J shed 4 bases, with 15 bases lying between them. Germline V gene sequence: CDR1 SNHLY, CDR2 FYNNEI. The CDR3 covers 14 residues.

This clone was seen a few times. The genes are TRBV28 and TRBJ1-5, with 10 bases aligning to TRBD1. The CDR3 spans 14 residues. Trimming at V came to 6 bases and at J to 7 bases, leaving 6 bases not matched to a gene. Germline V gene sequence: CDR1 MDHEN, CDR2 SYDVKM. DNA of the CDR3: TGTGCCAGCAGAGGACAGGGGGAATCACAGCCCCAGCATTTT. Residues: CASRGQGESQPQHF.

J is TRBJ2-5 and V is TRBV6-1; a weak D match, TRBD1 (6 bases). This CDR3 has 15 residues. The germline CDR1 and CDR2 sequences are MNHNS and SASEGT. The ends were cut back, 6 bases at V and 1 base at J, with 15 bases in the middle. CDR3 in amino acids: CASRRRDILQETQYF. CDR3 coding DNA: TGTGCCAGCAGGCGCCGGGACATCCTCCAAGAGACCCAGTACTTC.

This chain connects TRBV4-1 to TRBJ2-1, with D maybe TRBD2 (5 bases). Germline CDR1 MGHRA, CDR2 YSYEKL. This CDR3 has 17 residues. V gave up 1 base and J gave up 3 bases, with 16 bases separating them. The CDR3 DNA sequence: TGCGCCAGCAGCCAAGCGGCTTCGGGGAGAAGCTACAATGAGCAGTTCTTC. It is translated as CASSQAASGRSYNEQFF.

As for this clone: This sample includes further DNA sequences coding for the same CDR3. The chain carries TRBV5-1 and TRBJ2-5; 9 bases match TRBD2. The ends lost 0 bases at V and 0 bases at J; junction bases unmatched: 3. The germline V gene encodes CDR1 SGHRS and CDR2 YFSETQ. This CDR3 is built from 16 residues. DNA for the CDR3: TGCGCCAGCAGCTTGGGGCCTAGCGGGAACCAAGAGACCCAGTACTTC. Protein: CASSLGPSGNQETQYF.

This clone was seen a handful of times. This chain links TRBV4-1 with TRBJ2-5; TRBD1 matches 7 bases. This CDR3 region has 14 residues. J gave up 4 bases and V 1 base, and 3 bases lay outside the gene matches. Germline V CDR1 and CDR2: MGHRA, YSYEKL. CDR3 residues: CASSQARQGETQYF. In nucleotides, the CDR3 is TGCGCCAGCAGCCAAGCACGACAGGGAGAGACCCAGTACTTC.

CDR3 residues: CASSFTGSGELFF. In DNA, the CDR3 is TGTGCCAGTAGTTTCACAGGGTCCGGGGAGCTGTTTTTT. V and J are TRBV19 and TRBJ2-2; perhaps TRBD1 as D (6 bases). V was shortened by 5 bases and J by 6 bases, with 10 bases between the two germline ends. Germline CDR1 and CDR2: LNHDA and SQIVND (reference sequence). The CDR3 is 13 amino acids.